This TCR beta chain stems from a study of T cells after yellow fever vaccination. TCRdb reprocessed the 5' RACE reads via MiXCR and lists one record per CDR3 protein. The sample has roughly 68,000 distinct CDR3 sequences; 5% to 8% are singletons. The sample holds many counts of this clonotype. Antigen specificity is unknown. This CDR3 is 14 amino acids long. In germline, CDR1 is SEHNR, CDR2 FQNEAQ (reference sequence). V was clipped by 4 bases and J by 3 bases, with 9 bases between them. Broader study findings: Re-detected after boosting: most primary clones, almost 98% of CD4 and 80% to 90% of CD8.

This sequence originates from a man aged 18 to 29 who received the YFV17D yellow fever vaccine. This material consisted of CD8+ T cells sorted from PBMCs, taken about 41 days after the first yellow fever vaccination. This rearrangement joins TRBV7-9 to TRBJ2-2; D gene unclear. CDR3 in DNA: TGTGCCAGCAGCTCGGTAGTCGACACCGGGGAGCTGTTTTTT. Residues: CASSSVVDTGELFF.